This entry lists 11 T cell receptor beta chains sequenced from one sample in a study of T cell responses to AZD1222 COVID-19 vaccine. Repertoires were generated with immunoSEQ multiplex PCR, while TCRdb's copy carries only in-frame clones and drops some. This sample has 120,000 or so clones, with approximately 88% found just once. The sequences come from peripheral blood, collected on day 0 of AZD1222 vaccination. The receptors were gathered from an adult in good health.

DNA for the CDR3: TGTGCCAGCAGCTTAGCACAGGGGGGAACTGAAGCTTTCTTT. It specifies CASSLAQGGTEAFF. The chain employs TRBV7-2 and TRBJ1-1; 8 positions agree with TRBD1. Germline loops: CDR1 SGHTA, CDR2 FQGNSA. The trim removed 0 bases at V and 5 bases at J, leaving 2 bases unmatched. This CDR3 comprises 14 residues.

CDR3 sequence reads: CAISESGDRSPLHF. The CDR3 DNA reads TGTGCCATCAGTGAGTCTGGGGACCGTTCACCCCTCCACTTT. The rearrangement uses TRBV10-3 and TRBJ1-6; possibly TRBD1 for D (5 bases). V dropped 0 bases and J dropped 9 bases, with 9 bases sitting between them. The CDR3 covers 14 residues. Germline-derived CDR1 and CDR2 are ENHRY and SYGVKD.

This rearrangement joins TRBV18 to TRBJ1-2; D gene uncertain. Germline CDR1 reads KGHSH; CDR2 reads LQKENI. The CDR3 has 18 residues. The V gene lost 3 bases and the J gene lost 6 bases, with 26 bases spanning the gap. CDR3: CASSPYTAWDLSVNGYTF. Written as DNA, the CDR3 is TGTGCCAGCTCACCGTACACGGCTTGGGATTTGTCGGTTAATGGCTACACCTTC.

This clone was observed a few times. This chain uses TRBV6-5 with TRBJ1-5; D is possibly TRBD1 (5 bases). This CDR3 has 14 amino acids. Per the germline V gene, CDR1 is MNHEY and CDR2 is SVGAGI. V was cut by 5 bases and J by 3 bases, with 11 bases left in between. This CDR3 is CASSTGLTNQPQHF. The CDR3 DNA sequence: TGTGCCAGCAGTACGGGACTAACCAATCAGCCCCAGCATTTT.

This clone appeared a few times. The chain's CDR3 is CAWSAMGYEQYF. The CDR3 coding sequence is TGTGCCTGGAGCGCCATGGGCTACGAGCAGTACTTC. This chain connects TRBV30 to TRBJ2-7; D not certain. The CDR3 is 12 amino acids. The V end lost 3 bases, the J end lost 3 bases, and 9 bases lay between the germline ends. Germline V gene data show CDR1 as GTSNPN and CDR2 as SVGIG (reference sequence).

The V and J genes are TRBV3-1 (or the pseudogene TRBV3-2) and TRBJ1-2; 7 bases match TRBD1. V shed 6 bases and J 8 bases; nucleotides not matched to a gene: 9. Germline CDR1 reads LGHDT; CDR2 reads YNNKEL (reference sequence). The CDR3 has 13 residues. The CDR3 region has the DNA TGTGCCAGCAGTCTAACAGGGGTAGGCGGCTACACCTTC. Translated, it gives CASSLTGVGGYTF.

V and J are TRBV30 and TRBJ2-7; TRBD1 is a possible D gene (6 bases). CDR1 GTSNPN and CDR2 SVGIG come from the germline V gene (reference sequence). There are 14 residues in the CDR3. V gave up 5 bases and J gave up 0 bases, with 14 bases separating them. CDR3 coding DNA: TGTGCCTGGGACCTGGGACAAGCCTCCTACGAGCAGTACTTC. Its protein is CAWDLGQASYEQYF. Filled out from reference TRBV30 and TRBJ2-7, the complete variable domain reads SQTIHQWPATLVQPVGSPLSLECTVEGTSNPNLYWYRQAAGRGLQLLFYSVGIGQISSEVPQNLSASRPQDRQFILSSKKLLLSDSGFYLCAWDLGQASYEQYFGPGTRLTVT.

The gene calls are TRBV6-5 and TRBJ1-1; 7 nucleotides agree with TRBD1. Germline assignment: CDR1 MNHEY and CDR2 SVGAGI. The CDR3 length is 15 residues. V trimming: 7 bases; J trimming: 0 bases; junction bases outside the gene matches: 8. The CDR3 loop is CASTGQVLMNTEAFF. The DNA of the CDR3 is TGTGCCAGCACTGGACAGGTTCTCATGAACACTGAAGCTTTCTTT.

The chain recombines TRBV6-5 with TRBJ1-3, with D uncertain. Germline V gene lookup returns CDR1 MNHEY and CDR2 SVGAGI. The CDR3 spans 15 residues. Trimming stripped 8 bases from V and 0 bases from J, with 14 bases between. The CDR3 DNA sequence: TGTGCCAGCCGCCCCGGGATCCTCTCTGGAAACACCATATATTTT. Translating it yields CASRPGILSGNTIYF.

The V call is TRBV3-1 (or the pseudogene TRBV3-2), the J call TRBJ2-1, with D maybe TRBD2 (5 bases). The V gene lost 0 bases and the J gene lost 10 bases, with 19 bases spanning the gap. The germline V gene encodes CDR1 LGHDT and CDR2 YNNKEL (reference sequence). This CDR3 spans 16 amino acids. The CDR3 here is CASSQEDPVAPKEQFF. In DNA, the CDR3 is TGTGCCAGCAGCCAAGAGGACCCTGTAGCGCCGAAAGAGCAGTTCTTC.

The chain uses TRBV5-4 and TRBJ2-5, with 9 positions matching TRBD2. Trimming removed 3 bases from V and 5 bases from J; junction bases left unmatched: 11. The CDR3 is 16 amino acids. Germline V gene lookup returns CDR1 SGHNT and CDR2 YYREEE (reference sequence). The CDR3 coding sequence is TGTGCCAGCAGCTCCCTCGGGCGGGGGGGCGAGGAGACCCAGTACTTC. This codes for CASSSLGRGGEETQYF.